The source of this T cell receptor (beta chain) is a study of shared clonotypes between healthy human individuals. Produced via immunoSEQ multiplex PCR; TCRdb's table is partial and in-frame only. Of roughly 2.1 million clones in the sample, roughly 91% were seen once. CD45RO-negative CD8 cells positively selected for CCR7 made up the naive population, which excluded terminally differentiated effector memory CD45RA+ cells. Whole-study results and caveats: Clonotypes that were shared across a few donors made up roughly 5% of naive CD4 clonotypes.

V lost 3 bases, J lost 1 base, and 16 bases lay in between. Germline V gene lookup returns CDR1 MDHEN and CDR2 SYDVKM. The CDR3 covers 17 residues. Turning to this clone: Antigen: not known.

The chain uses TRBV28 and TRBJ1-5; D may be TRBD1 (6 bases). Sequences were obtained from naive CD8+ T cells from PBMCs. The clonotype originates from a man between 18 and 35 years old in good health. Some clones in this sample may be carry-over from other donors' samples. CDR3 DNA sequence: TGTGCCAGCAGTTTGAGGGGACACTTGTGGAGCAATCAGCCCCAGCATTTT. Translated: CASSLRGHLWSNQPQHF.